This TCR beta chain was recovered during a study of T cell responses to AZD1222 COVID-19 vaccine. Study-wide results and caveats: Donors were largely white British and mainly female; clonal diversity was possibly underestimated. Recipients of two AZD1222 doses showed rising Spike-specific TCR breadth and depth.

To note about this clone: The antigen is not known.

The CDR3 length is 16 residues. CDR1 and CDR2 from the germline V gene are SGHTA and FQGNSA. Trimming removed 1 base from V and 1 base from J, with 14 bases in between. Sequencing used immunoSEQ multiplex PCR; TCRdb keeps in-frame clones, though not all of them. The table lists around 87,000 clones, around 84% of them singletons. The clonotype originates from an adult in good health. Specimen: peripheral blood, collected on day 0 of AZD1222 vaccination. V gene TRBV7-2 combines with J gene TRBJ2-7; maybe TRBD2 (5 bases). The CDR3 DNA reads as TGTGCCAGCAGCTTAGGAGTGGGAGTCAATTCCTACGAGCAGTACTTC. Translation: CASSLGVGVNSYEQYF.